One and the same sample provided the 11 T cell receptor beta chains below, sequenced in a study of blood T cell repertoires in COVID-19 (dated by TCRdb to 2020 to 2022). Library generation was performed with the immunoSEQ multiplex PCR assay. TCRdb's version of the immuneACCESS table is confined to in-frame rearrangements and falls short of the full clone set. An unresolved V gene accounts for under half of the shortfall where checked; the remainder is of unknown origin. Counted in this sample were more than 80,000 clones; approximately 83% of them appeared once. About 2.1% of the sample belongs to the ten largest clones. The sequencing input was peripheral blood. The receptors derive from a woman aged 70 to 79 with acute or convalescent COVID-19.

The chain recombines TRBV18 with TRBJ1-6, with TRBD1 matching 8 bases. This CDR3 spans 15 amino acids. V shed 3 bases and J 6 bases; nucleotides not matched to a gene: 4. Germline V gene sequence: CDR1 KGHSH, CDR2 LQKENI. The CDR3 bases are TGTGCCAGCTCACCTGTGGGGACAGGTAATTCACCCCTCCACTTT. Translated: CASSPVGTGNSPLHF.

This rearrangement joins TRBV18 to TRBJ2-1; 8 nucleotides line up with TRBD1. Trimming took 0 bases from V and 3 from J; bases not matched to a gene: 1. CDR1 is KGHSH and CDR2 is LQKENI in the germline V gene. This CDR3 has 15 residues. CDR3 in amino acids: CASSPPTGGYNEQFF. The CDR3 coding sequence is TGTGCCAGCTCACCACCTACAGGGGGCTACAATGAGCAGTTCTTC.

The chain combines TRBV7-6 with TRBJ1-6; possibly TRBD1 for D (5 bases). In germline, CDR1 is SGHVS, CDR2 FNYEAQ. The CDR3 loop spans 16 amino acids. Trimming stripped 8 bases from V and 0 bases from J, with 14 bases between. CDR3 sequence reads: CASGTGLSSYNSPLHF. In DNA form, the CDR3 reads TGTGCCAGCGGGACGGGACTAAGCTCCTATAATTCACCCCTCCACTTT.

This clone was detected a few times. This rearrangement joins TRBV19 to TRBJ1-6, with D possibly being TRBD1 (6 bases). The CDR3 covers 14 residues. V was pared by 6 bases and J by 8 bases, with 14 bases between. The germline V gene has CDR1 LNHDA and CDR2 SQIVND (reference sequence). The CDR3: CASRPAGDYSPLHF. CDR3 DNA: TGTGCCAGTAGGCCCGCAGGGGATTATTCACCCCTCCACTTT.

The gene calls are TRBV4-1 and TRBJ1-3; a weak D match, TRBD1 (5 bases). V was cut by 0 bases and J by 2 bases, with 8 bases left in between. The CDR3 has 15 residues. Germline V gene sequence: CDR1 MGHRA, CDR2 YSYEKL. The CDR3 region has the DNA TGCGCCAGCAGCCAAGATTCAGGGACTGGAAACACCATATATTTT. Its translation is CASSQDSGTGNTIYF.

V and J are TRBV28 and TRBJ2-7, with 7 positions matching TRBD1. Trimming removed 8 bases from V and 1 base from J; junction bases left unmatched: 8. The CDR3 has 14 amino acids. CDR1 is MDHEN and CDR2 is SYDVKM in the germline V gene. CDR3 in DNA: TGTGCCAGCCAAACTCCGGGACAGTCCTACGAGCAGTACTTC. Amino acid sequence: CASQTPGQSYEQYF.

V usage is TRBV5-1 and J usage is TRBJ1-1, with 11 bases lining up with TRBD1. The V and J ends lost 3 bases and 5 bases, in that order; junction bases with no gene match: 6. CDR3 length: 15 amino acids. In germline, CDR1 is SGHRS, CDR2 YFSETQ. CDR3 coding DNA: TGCGCCAGCAGCTGGACAGGGGGCGCGGAGACTGAAGCTTTCTTT. Translated, it gives CASSWTGGAETEAFF.

The gene calls are TRBV7-2 and TRBJ1-1, with 7 positions matching TRBD1. J was trimmed by 5 bases and V by 7 bases; bases with no gene match: 7. The CDR3 is 13 residues long. Germline loops: CDR1 SGHTA, CDR2 FQGNSA. CDR3: CASNLRQGTEAFF. The DNA of the CDR3 is TGTGCCAGCAACCTTCGACAGGGAACTGAAGCTTTCTTT.

The V gene is TRBV2, the J gene TRBJ2-3; a possible D gene is TRBD2 (5 bases). The length of the CDR3 is 12 residues. V shed 7 bases and J shed 3 bases, with 8 bases lying between them. Germline CDR1 SNHLY, CDR2 FYNNEI. The CDR3 loop reads CASTPGTDTQYF. The CDR3 DNA reads as TGTGCCAGCACCCCGGGAACAGATACGCAGTATTTT.

V usage is TRBV4-2 and J usage is TRBJ1-3; D is possibly TRBD1 (5 bases). From germline, CDR1 is LGHNA and CDR2 YNFKEQ. The CDR3 is 18 residues long. V shed 4 bases and J shed 4 bases, with 23 bases lying between them. As DNA, the CDR3 is TGTGCCAGCAGCCCCAGTGGCTCCGGGACTACTACGGGAAACACCATATATTTT. Translated, it gives CASSPSGSGTTTGNTIYF.

The V gene is TRBV6-1, the J gene TRBJ1-2; tentative D call: TRBD1 (6 bases). V lost 0 bases and J lost 6, with 14 bases in between. Germline V lookup: CDR1 MNHNS, CDR2 SASEGT. The CDR3 spans 15 residues. CDR3 region: CASSEAGGAEDGYTF. In nucleotides, the CDR3 is TGTGCCAGCAGTGAAGCGGGGGGGGCGGAGGATGGCTACACCTTC.